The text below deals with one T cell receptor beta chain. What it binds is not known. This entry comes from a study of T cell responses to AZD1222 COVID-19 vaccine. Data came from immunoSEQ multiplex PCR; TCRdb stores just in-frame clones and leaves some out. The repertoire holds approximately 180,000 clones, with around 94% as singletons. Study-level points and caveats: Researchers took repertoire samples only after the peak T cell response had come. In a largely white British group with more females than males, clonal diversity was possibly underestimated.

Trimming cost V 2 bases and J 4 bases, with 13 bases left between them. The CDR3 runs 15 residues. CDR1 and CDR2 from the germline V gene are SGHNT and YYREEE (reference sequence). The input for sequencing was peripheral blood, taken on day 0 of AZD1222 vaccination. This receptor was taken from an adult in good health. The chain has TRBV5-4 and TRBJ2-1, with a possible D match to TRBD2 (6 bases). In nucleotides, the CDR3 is TGTGCCAGCAGCTTAGCGGGTATCGGATACAATGAGCAGTTCTTC. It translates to CASSLAGIGYNEQFF.